These T cell receptor beta chains were read from a single sample in a study of glioma-infiltrating T cells. Via MiXCR, TCRdb re-called the multiplex PCR reads, giving one row per CDR3 protein. The sample has roughly 120,000 distinct CDR3 sequences, roughly 24% seen once. Sequenced: glioma tissue, nonneoplastic brain tissue, or PBMCs (not recorded which). Source of these receptors: a human donor with low-grade glioma or glioblastoma, undergoing nonglioma brain surgery, or in good health (not recorded which). CDR3s leave out the opening cysteine and the closing phenylalanine or tryptophan. Each record gives: J gene, V gene, CDR3 protein.

j_gene: TRBJ2-7; v_gene: TRBV12-3/TRBV12-4; CDR3aa: ASSLRGRGEQY
j_gene: TRBJ2-7; v_gene: TRBV24-1; CDR3aa: ATSEGSLYEQY
j_gene: TRBJ2-7; v_gene: TRBV5-1; CDR3aa: ASSSWNRLGDEQY
j_gene: TRBJ2-3; v_gene: TRBV27; CDR3aa: ASSHSQQDTQY
j_gene: TRBJ1-4; v_gene: TRBV7-9; CDR3aa: ASSLESWRGNEKLF
j_gene: TRBJ2-7; v_gene: TRBV4-1; CDR3aa: ASSQRTGSYEQY
j_gene: TRBJ1-1; v_gene: TRBV7-9; CDR3aa: ASSLAYQGSQTEAF
j_gene: TRBJ2-7; v_gene: TRBV20-1; CDR3aa: SAPRGLDIPYEQY
j_gene: TRBJ1-5; v_gene: TRBV28; CDR3aa: ASSLMSGGRRVQPQH
j_gene: TRBJ2-7; v_gene: TRBV19; CDR3aa: ASSSRTGFYEQY
j_gene: TRBJ2-1; v_gene: TRBV29-1; CDR3aa: SVEEGTTWAEQF
j_gene: TRBJ1-2; v_gene: TRBV28; CDR3aa: ASSTARQNLSNYGYT
j_gene: TRBJ2-6; v_gene: TRBV3-1; CDR3aa: ASGQSLAGVSGANVLT
j_gene: TRBJ2-7; v_gene: TRBV7-9; CDR3aa: ASSTPWDRGFYEQY
j_gene: TRBJ2-5; v_gene: TRBV20-1; CDR3aa: SLDRAHQETQY
j_gene: TRBJ2-3; v_gene: TRBV4-1; CDR3aa: ASSHIWTAAPDTQY
j_gene: TRBJ2-5; v_gene: TRBV7-9; CDR3aa: ASRPGPQETQY
j_gene: TRBJ2-1; v_gene: TRBV4-1; CDR3aa: ASSQDRLAGILRNEQF
j_gene: TRBJ2-7; v_gene: TRBV14; CDR3aa: ASSPQLRPSHEQY
j_gene: TRBJ2-1; v_gene: TRBV7-9; CDR3aa: ASSPIGGLDNEQF
j_gene: TRBJ2-5; v_gene: TRBV7-9; CDR3aa: ASSLPGAGETQY
j_gene: TRBJ1-1; v_gene: TRBV20-1; CDR3aa: SAPLTGSRDTEAF
j_gene: TRBJ2-6; v_gene: TRBV7-9; CDR3aa: ASSFWLSGANVLT
j_gene: TRBJ2-7; v_gene: TRBV4-3; CDR3aa: ASSPRTGFRYEQY
j_gene: TRBJ1-1; v_gene: TRBV20-1; CDR3aa: SARGGTEAF
j_gene: TRBJ2-5; v_gene: TRBV28; CDR3aa: ASSSIPRTGTYETQY
j_gene: TRBJ1-1; v_gene: TRBV15; CDR3aa: ATRVTGLGHTEAF
j_gene: TRBJ2-7; v_gene: TRBV6-2/TRBV6-3; CDR3aa: ASSSNPRQGSFGEQY
j_gene: TRBJ1-2; v_gene: TRBV29-1; CDR3aa: SVEGSYGYT
j_gene: TRBJ2-3; v_gene: TRBV3-1; CDR3aa: ASSRNVFPHSDTQY
j_gene: TRBJ2-2; v_gene: TRBV5-1; CDR3aa: ASSLATQNTGELF
j_gene: TRBJ2-3; v_gene: TRBV12-5; CDR3aa: ASGSSYAGFPRTDTQS
j_gene: TRBJ2-5; v_gene: TRBV19; CDR3aa: ASRRTSGDQETQY
j_gene: TRBJ2-7; v_gene: TRBV7-2; CDR3aa: ASSLVISRWSDRSYEQY
j_gene: TRBJ1-1; v_gene: TRBV4-2; CDR3aa: ASSQEWAATLNTEAF
j_gene: TRBJ2-6; v_gene: TRBV6-1; CDR3aa: ASSRLATGANVLT
j_gene: TRBJ2-5; v_gene: TRBV15; CDR3aa: ATSRDLAEETQY
j_gene: TRBJ2-4; v_gene: TRBV5-1; CDR3aa: ASTRDSDMGNIQY
j_gene: TRBJ2-3; v_gene: TRBV19; CDR3aa: ASSPGEDDTQY
j_gene: TRBJ2-1; v_gene: TRBV28; CDR3aa: ASSFQAQGGNEQF
j_gene: TRBJ2-3; v_gene: TRBV6-1; CDR3aa: ASSPKRVLDTQY
j_gene: TRBJ2-1; v_gene: TRBV4-3; CDR3aa: ASSQTSGGSSYNEQF
j_gene: TRBJ1-3; v_gene: TRBV18; CDR3aa: ASSLRDLGNTIY
j_gene: TRBJ1-5; v_gene: TRBV20-1; CDR3aa: SASNRDTGIGNQPQH
j_gene: TRBJ2-7; v_gene: TRBV20-1; CDR3aa: SAISVGTSGQGSLGEQY
j_gene: TRBJ2-1; v_gene: TRBV7-9; CDR3aa: ASSSRDRGQGAYNGQF
j_gene: TRBJ1-1; v_gene: TRBV30; CDR3aa: AWGWPNTEAF
j_gene: TRBJ1-1; v_gene: TRBV6-1; CDR3aa: ATKDTNTEAF
j_gene: TRBJ2-2; v_gene: TRBV19; CDR3aa: ASTLEWGRVTGELF
j_gene: TRBJ2-2; v_gene: TRBV20-1; CDR3aa: SESGGLGTGELF
j_gene: TRBJ2-7; v_gene: TRBV7-2; CDR3aa: ASTRSGKSSYEQY